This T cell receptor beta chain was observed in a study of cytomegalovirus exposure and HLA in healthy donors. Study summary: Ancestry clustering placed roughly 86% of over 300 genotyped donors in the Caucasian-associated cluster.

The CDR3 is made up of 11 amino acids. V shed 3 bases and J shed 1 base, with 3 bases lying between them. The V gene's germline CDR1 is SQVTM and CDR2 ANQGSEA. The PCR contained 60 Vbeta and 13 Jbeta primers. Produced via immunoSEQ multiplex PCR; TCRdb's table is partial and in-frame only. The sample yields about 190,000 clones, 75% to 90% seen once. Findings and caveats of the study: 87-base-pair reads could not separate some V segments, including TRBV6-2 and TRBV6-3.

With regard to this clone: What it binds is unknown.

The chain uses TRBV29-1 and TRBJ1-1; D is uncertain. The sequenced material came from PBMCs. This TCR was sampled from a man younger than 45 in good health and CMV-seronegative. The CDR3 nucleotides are TGCAGCGTTGACAGGAACACTGAAGCTTTCTTT. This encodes CSVDRNTEAFF.